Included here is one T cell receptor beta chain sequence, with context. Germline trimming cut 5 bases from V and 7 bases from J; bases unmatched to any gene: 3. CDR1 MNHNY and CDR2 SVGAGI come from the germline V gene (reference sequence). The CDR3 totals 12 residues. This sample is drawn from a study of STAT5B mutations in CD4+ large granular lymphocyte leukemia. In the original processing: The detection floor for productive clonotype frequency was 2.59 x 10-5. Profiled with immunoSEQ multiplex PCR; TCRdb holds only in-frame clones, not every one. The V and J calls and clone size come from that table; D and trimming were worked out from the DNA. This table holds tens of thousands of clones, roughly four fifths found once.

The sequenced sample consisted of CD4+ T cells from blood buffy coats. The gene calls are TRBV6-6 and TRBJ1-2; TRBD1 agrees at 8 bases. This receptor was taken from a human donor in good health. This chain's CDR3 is CASSPGGFGYTF. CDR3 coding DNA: TGTGCCAGCAGTCCAGGGGGCTTTGGCTACACCTTC.